A selection of T cell receptor beta chains follows, all from one sample in a study of blood T cell repertoires in COVID-19. TCRdb keeps only in-frame clones here, not all; method: immunoSEQ multiplex PCR. The sample contains about 240,000 clones, around 90% of which appear only once. Sequences were obtained from peripheral blood. All receptors come from a man in his fifties or sixties who had recovered from COVID-19. The CDR3 runs from the conserved cysteine through the conserved F or W. Fields, in order: V gene, CDR3 protein.

TRBV6-5	CASRQGDGNQPQHF
TRBV6-5	CASSLTGGAKNIQYF
TRBV24-1	CATKHIGTGELFF
TRBV5-1	CASSTGTGGENGELFF
TRBV6-5	CASSSPTGSGTDTQYF
TRBV3-1/TRBV3-2	CASSQDSGTVPPYEQYF
TRBV3-1/TRBV3-2	CASSQGRIRVQYF
TRBV4-2	CASSHPSGGIISPLHF
TRBV7-9	CASSLDSGYGYTF
TRBV7-9	CASSSNRDRADTQYF
TRBV5-1	CASSLAGGLEETQYF
TRBV24-1	CATSVPGNTGELFF
TRBV5-1	CASSLARREVHTF
TRBV5-1	CASSTWTGGNGYTF
TRBV24-1	CATSDLRMAGGANTGELFF
TRBV19	CASSSRRRGNYGYTF
TRBV10-3	CAISGRQGRDGYTF
TRBV24-1	CATSGVNPSGELFF
TRBV27	CASSFRDRGRVRYTF
TRBV9	CASSVVGNSYNEQFF
TRBV7-2	CASSSSLSAPGEQYF
TRBV20-1	CSASRFGRGQPSSTDTQYF
TRBV6-2/TRBV6-3	CASSVQGTDTQYF
TRBV7-7	CASSFLDKNTGELFF
TRBV6-5	CASSYGQGAGGYTF
TRBV5-1	CASSLGVANEKLFF
TRBV5-5	CASSLSSQGNQPQHF
TRBV19	CASSMRGGRQTQYF
TRBV7-2	CASSFGPGYGYTF
TRBV11-2	CASSLDSGQRPPGELFF